One sample yielded the 13 T cell receptor beta chains listed below, sequenced in a study of neoadjuvant nivolumab and ipilimumab in lung cancer. The data were produced by immunoSEQ multiplex PCR, yet TCRdb's version contains in-frame clones alone and is incomplete. The table has approximately 19,000 clones, over 80% seen once. Sequencing used peripheral blood, obtained before neoadjuvant nivolumab, alone or with ipilimumab. These receptors all stem from an adult with non-small cell lung cancer.

In its sample, this clone was seen a few times. The chain employs TRBV9 and TRBJ2-1; 12 bases are a match to TRBD2. CDR1 SGDLS and CDR2 YYNGEE come from the germline V gene. The CDR3 is 18 residues long. V was pared by 0 bases and J by 9 bases, with 13 bases of the junction left unmatched. CDR3 loop: CASSVDILPTSGRGEQFF. The CDR3 bases are TGTGCCAGCAGCGTAGATATCCTGCCGACTAGCGGGAGAGGTGAGCAGTTCTTC. Full variable domain (outside the CDR3, taken from reference TRBV9 and TRBJ2-1): DSGVTQTPKHLITATGQRVTLRCSPRSGDLSVYWYQQSLDQGLQFLIQYYNGEERAKGNILERFSAQQFPDLHSELNLSSLELGDSALYFCASSVDILPTSGRGEQFFGPGTRLTVL.

This chain joins TRBV27 and TRBJ2-3, with 7 bases fitting TRBD2. Germline CDR1 is MNHEY and CDR2 is SMNVEV (reference sequence). The CDR3 has 15 residues. V gave up 0 bases and J gave up 8 bases; unmatched junction bases: 8. CDR3 coding DNA: TGTGCCAGCAGTTTATCTGAAGCGGGAACGGGTACGCAGTATTTT. This gives the protein CASSLSEAGTGTQYF.

The chain couples TRBV7-9 to TRBJ2-7; TRBD1 aligns across 7 bases. Per the germline V gene, CDR1 is SEHNR and CDR2 is FQNEAQ (reference sequence). The CDR3 consists of 14 residues. V lost 4 bases, J lost 3 bases, and 6 bases stayed unmatched. The CDR3 DNA reads TGTGCCAGCAGCTCCGACAGGGTGAGCTACGAGCAGTACTTC. This sequence encodes CASSSDRVSYEQYF. Full variable domain (missing parts from reference TRBV7-9 and TRBJ2-7): DTGVSQNPRHKITKRGQNVTFRCDPISEHNRLYWYRQTLGQGPEFLTYFQNEAQLEKSRLLSDRFSAERPKGSFSTLEIQRTEQGDSAMYLCASSSDRVSYEQYFGPGTRLTVT.

Only one count was recorded for this clone. The rearrangement uses TRBV5-4 and TRBJ2-2, with a weak D call TRBD1 (5 bases). In germline, CDR1 is SGHNT, CDR2 YYREEE (reference sequence). CDR3 size: 13 residues. The V and J ends lost 0 bases and 5 bases respectively, with 5 bases between them. CDR3 amino acids: CASSLDRTGELFF. CDR3 DNA sequence: TGTGCCAGCAGCTTGGACAGGACCGGGGAGCTGTTTTTT.

V gene TRBV10-3 combines with J gene TRBJ1-1, with no clear D. There are 14 residues in the CDR3. Trimming cost V 4 bases and J 4 bases, with 13 bases left between them. Germline CDR1 is ENHRY and CDR2 is SYGVKD. The CDR3 is CAISVGARGTEAFF. The CDR3 coding sequence is TGTGCCATCAGTGTCGGCGCACGGGGCACTGAAGCTTTCTTT.

CDR3 region: CASTRSGDTYEQYF. The CDR3 nucleotides read TGTGCCAGCACCCGGTCTGGGGACACCTACGAGCAGTACTTC. The chain combines TRBV6-5 with TRBJ2-7; a possible D gene is TRBD1 (6 bases). The germline V gene encodes CDR1 MNHEY and CDR2 SVGAGI. The CDR3 totals 14 residues. Trimming took 7 bases from V and 2 from J, leaving 15 bases between them.

V and J are TRBV7-6 and TRBJ2-4; the match to TRBD1 covers 8 bases. With V trimmed by 2 bases and J by 3 bases, 6 bases remained unmatched. This CDR3 has 16 residues. The germline V gene has CDR1 SGHVS and CDR2 FNYEAQ. The CDR3 loop reads CASSLTDRVGKNIQYF. CDR3 nucleotides: TGTGCCAGCAGCTTAACGGACAGGGTAGGCAAAAACATTCAGTACTTC.

The chain recombines TRBV18 with TRBJ2-1; 8 nucleotides align to TRBD1. Germline assignment: CDR1 KGHSH and CDR2 LQKENI. The CDR3 is 14 residues long. The junction had 7 bases not matched to a gene; V was cut back by 5 bases and J by 7 bases. The CDR3 DNA reads TGTGCCAGCTCAAAGTTGACAGGGGAAAATGAGCAGTTCTTC. Its protein is CASSKLTGENEQFF.

There are a few counts of this clone. The chain has TRBV7-3 and TRBJ2-6, with 12 positions matching TRBD2. The V and J ends lost 5 bases and 4 bases, in that order; junction bases with no gene match: 15. Germline V gives CDR1 SGHTA, CDR2 FQGTGA. The CDR3 consists of 20 residues. Here the CDR3 DNA reads TGTGCCAGCAGCCCGGGGAGGGCTAGCGGGAGGGTACTAGGGGCCAACGTCCTGACTTTC. It specifies CASSPGRASGRVLGANVLTF.

The chain uses TRBV14 and TRBJ2-7; 11 positions agree with TRBD2. The V and J ends lost 6 bases and 7 bases, in that order; junction bases with no gene match: 5. From germline, CDR1 is SGHDN and CDR2 FVKESK. The CDR3 runs 13 residues. The CDR3 loop is CASSITSGSEQYF. DNA of the CDR3: TGTGCCAGCAGTATCACTAGCGGGAGTGAGCAGTACTTC.

CDR3: CASSLGPGGVGYYGYTF. The CDR3 coding sequence is TGTGCCAGCAGCTTGGGCCCTGGAGGGGTGGGCTACTATGGCTACACCTTC. This chain uses TRBV5-8 with TRBJ1-2; possible D gene TRBD1, 5 bases. CDR3 size: 17 residues. Germline assignment: CDR1 SGHTS and CDR2 YDEGEE. Trimming pared 0 bases from V and 3 bases from J, leaving 18 bases between. Using reference TRBV5-8 and TRBJ1-2 for the parts outside the CDR3, the full variable domain is EAGVTQSPTHLIKTRGQQATLRCSPISGHTSVYWYQQALGLGLQFLLWYDEGEERNRGNFPPRFSGRQFPNYSSELNVNALELEDSALYLCASSLGPGGVGYYGYTFGSGTRLTVV.

The V call is TRBV7-2, the J call TRBJ2-1; unclear D gene. CDR1 is SGHTA and CDR2 is FQGNSA in the germline V gene. With 4 bases removed from V and 0 bases from J, the gap between germline ends came to 16 bases. The length of the CDR3 is 17 residues. CDR3 residues: CASSSSLGASSYNEQFF. In DNA, the CDR3 is TGTGCCAGCAGCTCGTCGTTGGGCGCTAGCTCCTACAATGAGCAGTTCTTC.

The rearrangement links TRBV27 to TRBJ2-3; 9 bases are a match to TRBD2. Germline V gives CDR1 MNHEY, CDR2 SMNVEV (reference sequence). This CDR3 is 14 amino acids long. With 8 bases clipped from V and 0 bases from J, the junction kept 3 bases outside the gene matches. CDR3: CASWREGSTDTQYF. The CDR3, as DNA: TGTGCCAGCTGGCGGGAGGGGAGCACAGATACGCAGTATTTT.